This TCR beta chain was retrieved from a study of T cell repertoires in cytomegalovirus infection. Study in general: Through public TCR beta signatures, both CMV infection and matching HLA type were indicated.

Germline CDR1 LNHDA, CDR2 SQIVND (reference sequence). This CDR3 region has 16 residues. Losses at the gene ends were 10 bases for V and 0 bases for J; bases not matched to a gene: 7. This clonotype was counted ten times or more. Antigen: not known. TCRdb analysed the reads with MiXCR anew, one entry per CDR3 protein. In the table there are fewer than 550,000 distinct CDR3 sequences, approximately 10% of which are singletons. Study-level points and caveats: Clonotype analysis showed dominance of the ex vivo response by HLA-C-restricted CMV-specific TCR beta clonotypes. Carriers of CMV plus the relevant HLA were identified by cumulative public TCR beta family frequency.

The source is a human donor in good health (CMV status not recorded). Some clones in this sample may be carry-over from other donors' samples. This chain joins TRBV19 and TRBJ1-6, with 9 bases identical to TRBD1. The sequencing input was PBMCs. CDR3 protein: CATGQGFSSYNSPLHF. Here the CDR3 DNA reads TGTGCCACCGGACAGGGGTTTAGCTCCTATAATTCACCCCTCCACTTT.